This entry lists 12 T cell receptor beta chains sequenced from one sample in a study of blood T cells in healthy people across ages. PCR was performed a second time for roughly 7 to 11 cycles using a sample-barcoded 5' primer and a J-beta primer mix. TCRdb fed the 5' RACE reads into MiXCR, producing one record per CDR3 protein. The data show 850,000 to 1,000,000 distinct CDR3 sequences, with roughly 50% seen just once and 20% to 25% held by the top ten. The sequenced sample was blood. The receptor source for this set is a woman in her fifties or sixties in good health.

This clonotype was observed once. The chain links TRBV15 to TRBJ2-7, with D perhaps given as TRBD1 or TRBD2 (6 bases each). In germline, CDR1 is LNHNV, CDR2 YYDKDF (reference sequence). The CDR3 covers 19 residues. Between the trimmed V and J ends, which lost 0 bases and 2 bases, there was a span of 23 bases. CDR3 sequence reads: CATSRDSWGAGTRTYEQYF. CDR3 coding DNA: TGTGCCACCAGCAGAGATTCATGGGGGGCTGGTACGAGAACCTACGAGCAGTACTTC.

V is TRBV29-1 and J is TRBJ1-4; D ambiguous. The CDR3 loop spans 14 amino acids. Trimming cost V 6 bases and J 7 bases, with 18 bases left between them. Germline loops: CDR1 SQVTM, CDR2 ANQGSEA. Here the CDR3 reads CSVGGFGNGEKLFF. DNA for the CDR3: TGCAGCGTCGGTGGGTTTGGGAATGGTGAAAAACTGTTTTTT. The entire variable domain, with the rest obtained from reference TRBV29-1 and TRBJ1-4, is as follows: SAVISQKPSRDICQRGTSLTIQCQVDSQVTMMFWYRQQPGQSLTLIATANQGSEATYESGFVIDKFPISRPNLTFSTLTVSNMSPEDSSIYLCSVGGFGNGEKLFFGSGTQLSVL.

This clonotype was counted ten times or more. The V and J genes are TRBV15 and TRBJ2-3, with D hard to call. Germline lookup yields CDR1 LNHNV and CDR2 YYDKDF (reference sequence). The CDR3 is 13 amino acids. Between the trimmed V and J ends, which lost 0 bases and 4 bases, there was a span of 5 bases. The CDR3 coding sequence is TGTGCCACCAGCAGAGATCTTGCAGATACGCAGTATTTT. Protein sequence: CATSRDLADTQYF.

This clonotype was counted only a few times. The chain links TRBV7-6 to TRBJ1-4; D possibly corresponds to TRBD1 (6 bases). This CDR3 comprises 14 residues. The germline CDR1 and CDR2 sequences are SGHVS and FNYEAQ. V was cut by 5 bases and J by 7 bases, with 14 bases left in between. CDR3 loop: CASSHDRSREKLFF. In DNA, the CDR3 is TGTGCCAGCAGCCATGACAGGAGTCGTGAAAAACTGTTTTTT.

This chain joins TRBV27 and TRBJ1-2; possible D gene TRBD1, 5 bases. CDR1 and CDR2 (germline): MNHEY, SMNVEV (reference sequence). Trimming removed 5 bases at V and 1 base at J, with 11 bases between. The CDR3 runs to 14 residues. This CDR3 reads CASSIGDGNYGYTF. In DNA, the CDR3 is TGTGCCAGCAGTATAGGGGACGGTAACTATGGCTACACCTTC.

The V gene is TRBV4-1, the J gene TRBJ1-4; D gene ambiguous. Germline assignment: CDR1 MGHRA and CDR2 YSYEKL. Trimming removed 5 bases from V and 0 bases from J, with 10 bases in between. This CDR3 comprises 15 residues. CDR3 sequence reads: CASSSGRSTNEKLFF. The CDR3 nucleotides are TGCGCCAGCAGCTCAGGACGGTCAACTAATGAAAAACTGTTTTTT.

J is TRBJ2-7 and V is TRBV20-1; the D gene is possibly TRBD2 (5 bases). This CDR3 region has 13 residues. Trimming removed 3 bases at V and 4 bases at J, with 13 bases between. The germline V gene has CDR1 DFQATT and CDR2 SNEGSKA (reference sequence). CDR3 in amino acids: CSASQDGGYEQYF. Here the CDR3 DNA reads TGCAGTGCTAGTCAGGATGGCGGGTACGAGCAGTACTTC.

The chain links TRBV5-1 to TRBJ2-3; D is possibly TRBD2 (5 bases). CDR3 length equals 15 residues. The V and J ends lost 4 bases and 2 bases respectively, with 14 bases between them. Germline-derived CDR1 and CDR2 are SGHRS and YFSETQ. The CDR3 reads CASSPRTGNTDTQYF. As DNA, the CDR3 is TGCGCCAGCAGCCCCCGGACTGGAAACACAGATACGCAGTATTTT.

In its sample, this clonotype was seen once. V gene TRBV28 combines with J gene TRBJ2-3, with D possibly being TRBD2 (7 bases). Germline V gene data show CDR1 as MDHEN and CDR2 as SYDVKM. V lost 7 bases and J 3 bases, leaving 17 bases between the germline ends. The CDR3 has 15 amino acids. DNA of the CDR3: TGTGCCAGCACACGAGGGGGGGCAAAGACAGATACGCAGTATTTT. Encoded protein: CASTRGGAKTDTQYF.

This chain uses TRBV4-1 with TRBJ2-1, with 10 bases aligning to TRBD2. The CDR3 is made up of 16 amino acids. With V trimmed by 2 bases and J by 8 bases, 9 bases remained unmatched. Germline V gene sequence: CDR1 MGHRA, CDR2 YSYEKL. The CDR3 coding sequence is TGCGCCAGCAGCCAACCCACTAGCGGGGAATCGGATGAGCAGTTCTTC. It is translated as CASSQPTSGESDEQFF.

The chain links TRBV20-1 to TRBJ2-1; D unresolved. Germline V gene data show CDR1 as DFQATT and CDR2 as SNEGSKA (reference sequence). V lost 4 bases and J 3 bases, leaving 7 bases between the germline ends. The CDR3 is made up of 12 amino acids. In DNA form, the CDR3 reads TGCAGTGCTACTAACAACTACAATGAGCAGTTCTTC. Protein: CSATNNYNEQFF.

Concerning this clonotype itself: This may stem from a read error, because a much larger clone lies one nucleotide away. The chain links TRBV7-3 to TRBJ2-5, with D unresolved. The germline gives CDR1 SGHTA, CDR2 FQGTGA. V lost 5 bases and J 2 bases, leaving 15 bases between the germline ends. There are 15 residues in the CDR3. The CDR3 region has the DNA TGTGCCAGCAGCCCCGGCCGGGCGGTTCAAGAGACCCAGTACTTC. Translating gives CASSPGRAVQETQYF.